This T cell receptor beta chain was recorded in a study of T cell responses to AZD1222 COVID-19 vaccine (dated by TCRdb to about 2021). For the study in its entirety: Because spike-specific TCR depth and breadth did not differ between the two schedules, AZD1222 recipients who got a second dose at roughly 4 weeks were pooled with those who got a second dose at roughly 12 weeks. TCR sequencing covered more than 230 trial participants: 200 to 220 given two doses of AZD1222 and 26 given two doses of MenACWY control vaccine. Trial participants were enrolled into age subgroups of 18-55, 56-69 and 70-plus years, which contained around 150, 28 and 57 TCR-sequenced participants, respectively.

General conclusions and limits of the study: No day 14 peak-response samples were available, so repertoires were characterized only after the peak T cell response. Reportedly, close to half of the unique spike-specific TCRs recognized epitopes lying outside the regions that are mutated in the B.1.351 and B.1.1.7 variants. After two AZD1222 doses, spike-specific TCR breadth and depth were significantly higher than at day 0 and than in MenACWY recipients. Conclusions about previously exposed vaccinees were limited because only a handful of AZD1222 recipients were SARS-CoV-2 seropositive at baseline. CD4 TCRs associated with the vaccine covered the entire spike protein, and the dominant responses were in regions 160-218 and 743-854. Participants were mostly white British, with more females than males. The authors suggested clonal diversity may have been underestimated. The 56-69-year group was small, and its depth increase did not reach significance, likely because of low power.

The CDR3 regions of human TCRbeta chains were analyzed by immunosequencing. The authors processed their data as follows. TCRs in the repertoires were compared against a reference library of SARS-CoV-2-specific TCRs that had been generated with the MIRA antigen-specificity platform. Breadth was defined as the fraction of unique TCRs that were SARS-CoV-2-associated, and depth was defined as the fraction of total T cells that were SARS-CoV-2-associated. Using the MIRA data, each spike-specific TCR was assigned both to the spike region to which the TCR was reactive and to a CD4 or CD8 class. Log10-transformed breadth and depth values were compared by one-way ANOVA with Sidak's multiple comparisons tests. TCRdb provides this immuneACCESS table in a form limited to in-frame rearrangements. Some clones are lacking; in checked studies, under half of them reflect an unresolved V gene, and why the rest are absent is not known. Clone size and the V and J calls come from that table; the DNA yielded D and trimming. Present in this sample are about 120,000 clones, more than 85% of which were seen just once. Approximately 3% of the sample is in the top ten clones.

Per the germline V gene, MDHEN is the CDR1 and SYDVKM is the CDR2. The CDR3 numbers 16 residues from cysteine through phenylalanine. The CDR3 DNA has 48 bases and is translated from base 1. Trimming at the junction amounts to 5 bases on V and 0 bases on J, and the germline ends lie 14 bases apart. Note on this clone: No antigen is known for it. Per-nucleotide qualities are absent, and no much larger clonotype sits a single base away.

This specimen's time point label, interpreted: baseline before first vaccination. The vaccinee samples were drawn from two UK trials, COV001 and COV002, one of which was a single-blind randomized controlled phase 2/3 trial testing AZD1222 (ChAdOx1 nCoV-19) in healthy adults. Trial participant PBMC samples were collected at day 0 and day 28 after the second dose for TCRbeta chain sequencing. The specimen was peripheral blood, collected on day 0 of AZD1222 vaccination. The chain is encoded by TRBV28 joined to TRBJ2-1; perhaps TRBD2 is the D gene, with 5 bases matching. This TCR was recovered from an adult in good health. In nucleotide form, the sequence is TGTGCCAGCAGTGCAACGGGGTGGGGCTCCTACAATGAGCAGTTCTTC. Its protein is CASSATGWGSYNEQFF.